The entry that follows covers one TCR beta chain sequence. The sample comes from a study of blood T cell repertoires in COVID-19. TCRdb's copy holds only in-frame clones and misses some; the assay was immunoSEQ multiplex PCR. The sample gives under 250,000 clones, just under 85% of which show up once; around 6.4% is in the top ten. This CDR3 has 14 amino acids. The V gene's germline CDR1 is SGHRS and CDR2 YFSETQ. Between the trimmed V and J ends, which lost 2 bases and 5 bases, there was a span of 13 bases. This chain connects TRBV5-1 to TRBJ1-1; D is unclear. The receptor was isolated from a woman between 55 and 75 years old with active or convalescent COVID-19. Material: peripheral blood. CDR3 sequence (DNA): TGCGCCAGCAGCTTTGGGGAGGGTGGGACTGAAGCTTTCTTT. Amino acid sequence: CASSFGEGGTEAFF.